This TCR beta chain is from a study of beta chain features in type 1 diabetes. Expressed TCRB transcripts were sequenced because the entire RNA isolate underwent reverse transcription. Libraries were prepared by immunoSEQ multiplex PCR; TCRdb keeps only in-frame clonotypes and omits some of them. In the table there are hundreds of thousands of clones, roughly a sixth of which are singletons. Germline V gene lookup returns CDR1 GTSNPN and CDR2 SVGIG (reference sequence). With 4 bases clipped from V and 2 bases from J, the junction kept 5 bases outside the gene matches. The CDR3 sequence is 14 residues long.

The source is a man younger than 35 in good health. The V gene is TRBV30, the J gene TRBJ1-3, with 7 positions matching TRBD1. The sequenced sample consisted of naive CD4+ T cells from blood. CDR3 protein: CAWTHRGTGNTIYF. Written as DNA, the CDR3 is TGTGCCTGGACCCACAGGGGAACTGGAAACACCATATATTTT.